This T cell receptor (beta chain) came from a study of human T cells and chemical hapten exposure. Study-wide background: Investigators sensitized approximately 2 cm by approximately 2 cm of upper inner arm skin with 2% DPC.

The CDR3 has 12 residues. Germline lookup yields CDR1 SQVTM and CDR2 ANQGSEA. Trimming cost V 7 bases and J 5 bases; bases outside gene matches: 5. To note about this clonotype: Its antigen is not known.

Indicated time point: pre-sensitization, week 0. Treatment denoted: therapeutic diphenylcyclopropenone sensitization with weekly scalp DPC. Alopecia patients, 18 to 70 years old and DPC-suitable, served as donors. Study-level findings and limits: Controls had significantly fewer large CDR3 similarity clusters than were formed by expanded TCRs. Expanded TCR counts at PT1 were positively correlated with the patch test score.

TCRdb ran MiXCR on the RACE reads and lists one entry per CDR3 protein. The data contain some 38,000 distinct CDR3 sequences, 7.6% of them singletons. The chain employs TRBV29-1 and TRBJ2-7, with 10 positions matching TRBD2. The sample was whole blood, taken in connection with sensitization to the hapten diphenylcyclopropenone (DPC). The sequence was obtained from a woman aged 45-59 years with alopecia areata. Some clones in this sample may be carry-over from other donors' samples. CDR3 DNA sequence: TGCAGCGCAGCGGGAGGGCCAGACGAGCAGTACTTC. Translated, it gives CSAAGGPDEQYF.